The 23 T cell receptor beta chains reported below all come from one sample, sequenced in a study of T cell responses to AZD1222 COVID-19 vaccine (dated by TCRdb to the early 2020s). What this sample's time point label stands for: baseline before first vaccination. Library preparation used the immunoSEQ multiplex PCR assay. TCRdb re-hosts the immuneACCESS table, in-frame sequences only. Its copies lack some clones; in the studies checked, an unresolved V gene accounts for under half of them, and the cause for the rest is not known. For this sample the table gives 90,000 to 120,000 clones, of which over 75% were detected only once. The ten largest clones capture approximately 19% of the sample. This specimen was peripheral blood, taken on day 0 of AZD1222 vaccination. Receptors originate from an adult in good health.

V and J are TRBV19 and TRBJ1-4, with a tentative D call TRBD1 (5 bases). This CDR3 contains 16 residues. Germline CDR1 is LNHDA and CDR2 is SQIVND (reference sequence). Trimming removed 6 bases at V and 3 bases at J, with 17 bases between. CDR3 loop: CASSSGWALSNEKLFF. As DNA, the CDR3 is TGTGCCAGTAGCTCAGGGTGGGCTCTCTCTAATGAAAAACTGTTTTTT.

The J gene is TRBJ1-4, the V gene TRBV7-2; TRBD1 agrees at 10 bases. CDR1 SGHTA and CDR2 FQGNSA come from the germline V gene. The CDR3 is 15 amino acids. J lost 3 bases, V lost 5 bases, and 3 bases had no gene match. CDR3 protein: CASSGTGEANEKLFF. The CDR3 region has the DNA TGTGCCAGCAGCGGGACAGGGGAGGCTAATGAAAAACTGTTTTTT.

The CDR3 reads CASSAQINTEAFF. The DNA for the CDR3 is TGTGCCAGCAGTGCACAGATCAACACTGAAGCTTTCTTT. The chain recombines TRBV6-6 with TRBJ1-1; D gene ambiguous. The CDR3 loop spans 13 amino acids. V dropped 5 bases and J dropped 2 bases, with 9 bases sitting between them. Germline V gene sequence: CDR1 MNHNY, CDR2 SVGAGI (reference sequence).

The chain uses TRBV18 and TRBJ1-5, with D unresolved. Trimming shortened V by 0 bases and J by 5 bases, and 8 bases separated the two germline ends. The CDR3 totals 14 residues. CDR1 and CDR2 (germline): KGHSH, LQKENI. The CDR3 reads CASSPPSEDQPQHF. CDR3 DNA: TGTGCCAGCTCACCACCATCAGAGGATCAGCCCCAGCATTTT.

This clone was counted only a few times. This chain joins TRBV6-5 and TRBJ1-4; 8 nucleotides agree with TRBD1. The CDR3 has 15 residues. V was clipped by 6 bases and J by 5 bases; unmatched bases: 8. The V gene's germline CDR1 is MNHEY and CDR2 SVGAGI. CDR3 loop: CASSLGQGLNEKLFF. The CDR3 bases are TGTGCCAGCAGCCTCGGACAGGGTTTAAATGAAAAACTGTTTTTT.

The chain uses TRBV14 and TRBJ2-7; D not resolved. This CDR3 has 13 amino acids. Trimming pared 4 bases from V and 6 bases from J, leaving 13 bases between. From germline, CDR1 is SGHDN and CDR2 FVKESK. CDR3 nucleotides: TGTGCCAGCAGCCCCCAACCGAGCCCCGAGCAGTACTTC. Translated: CASSPQPSPEQYF.

The rearrangement joins TRBV12-1 to TRBJ2-2; the D call in the table, TRBD1, was not verified against the DNA. TRBV12-1 is an annotated pseudogene. CDR3 length: 13 residues. The CDR3: CASFPTGIGELFF. The DNA for the CDR3 is TGTGCCAGCTTTCCAACAGGGATTGGGGAGCTGTTTTTT.

V usage is TRBV18 and J usage is TRBJ2-2; D gene ambiguous. Trimming left V 1 base short and J 6 bases short, with 12 bases between. This CDR3 spans 15 amino acids. Germline V lookup: CDR1 KGHSH, CDR2 LQKENI. CDR3 amino acids: CASSPLSLIAGELFF. In nucleotides, the CDR3 is TGTGCCAGCTCACCACTTAGTCTAATCGCCGGGGAGCTGTTTTTT. The full variable domain, its missing parts supplied by reference TRBV18 and TRBJ2-2, is NAGVMQNPRHLVRRRGQEARLRCSPMKGHSHVYWYRQLPEEGLKFMVYLQKENIIDESGMPKERFSAEFPKEGPSILRIQQVVRGDSAAYFCASSPLSLIAGELFFGEGSRLTVL.

The genes are TRBV4-1 and TRBJ2-7; TRBD1 agrees at 8 bases. Germline CDR1 and CDR2: MGHRA and YSYEKL. The CDR3 has 17 amino acids. The junction had 9 bases not matched to a gene; V was cut back by 0 bases and J by 2 bases. CDR3 sequence reads: CASSQEVGQGSPYEQYF. Here the CDR3 DNA reads TGCGCCAGCAGCCAAGAGGTAGGACAGGGTTCCCCCTACGAGCAGTACTTC.

CDR3 coding DNA: TGTGCCAGCAGAATGGGCACACCGTCCTACGAGCAGTACTTC. Protein product: CASRMGTPSYEQYF. V is TRBV6-5 and J is TRBJ2-7; D is uncertain. The CDR3 has 14 residues. Per the germline V gene, CDR1 is MNHEY and CDR2 is SVGAGI. V was clipped by 6 bases and J by 1 base, with 13 bases between them.

The chain uses TRBV6-1 and TRBJ2-3, with 9 bases aligning to TRBD1. V was clipped by 2 bases and J by 5 bases; unmatched bases: 5. This CDR3 is built from 15 residues. Germline V gives CDR1 MNHNS, CDR2 SASEGT. CDR3 nucleotide sequence: TGTGCCAGCAGTGAACCGGGACAGGGAGTAGATACGCAGTATTTT. Amino acids: CASSEPGQGVDTQYF.

The rearrangement uses TRBV5-1 and TRBJ2-1, with a weak D call TRBD1 (6 bases). In germline, CDR1 is SGHRS, CDR2 YFSETQ. CDR3 length equals 15 residues. The V end lost 0 bases, the J end lost 6 bases, and 13 bases lay between the germline ends. The CDR3 protein is CASSLDRVSVNEQFF. The CDR3 bases are TGCGCCAGCAGCTTGGACAGGGTTTCTGTCAATGAGCAGTTCTTC.

To note about this clone: Different DNA sequences within this sample yield the same CDR3. The V gene is TRBV10-1, the J gene TRBJ1-1, with no clear D. The CDR3 consists of 13 residues. V gave up 6 bases and J gave up 2 bases, with 10 bases separating them. CDR1 and CDR2 (germline): WNHNN, SYGVQD (reference sequence). The CDR3 nucleotides are TGCGCCAGCAGCGCAGGAATAAACACTGAAGCTTTCTTT. Protein sequence: CASSAGINTEAFF.

This chain joins TRBV29-1 and TRBJ1-1; D remains unclear. Germline V gene sequence: CDR1 SQVTM, CDR2 ANQGSEA. V lost 3 bases, J lost 2 bases, and 1 base lay in between. The CDR3 contains 10 residues. The chain's CDR3 is CSVDNTEAFF. CDR3 DNA: TGCAGCGTTGATAACACTGAAGCTTTCTTT.

The chain combines TRBV29-1 with TRBJ1-1, with D tentatively TRBD1 (6 bases). V lost 7 bases and J 10 bases, leaving 16 bases between the germline ends. This CDR3 has 11 amino acids. Germline loops: CDR1 SQVTM, CDR2 ANQGSEA. The CDR3, as DNA: TGCAGCGGCCGTACAGGGTCCGGAGCTTTCTTT. It encodes CSGRTGSGAFF.

As for this clone: The conserved closing phenylalanine or tryptophan is absent in this CDR3, likely reflecting a read error. CDR3 sequence (DNA): TGTGCCAGCAGCCAATCGACGGCGGGCTATAATTCACCCCTCCACCTT. Its protein product is CASSQSTAGYNSPLHL. The gene calls are TRBV14 and TRBJ1-6; D is unclear. Germline assignment: CDR1 SGHDN and CDR2 FVKESK. There are 16 residues in the CDR3. V was trimmed by 2 bases and J by 3 bases, leaving 11 bases between them.

This clone was seen a single time. CDR3 coding DNA: TGTGCCAGCAGCCCACAATACTCTGGGGCCAACGTCCTGACTTTC. Translation gives CASSPQYSGANVLTF. This rearrangement joins TRBV6-5 to TRBJ2-6; D gene unclear. The CDR3 sequence is 15 residues long. V was clipped by 6 bases and J by 0 bases, with 9 bases between them. The germline V gene has CDR1 MNHEY and CDR2 SVGAGI.

This clone qualifies as medium-sized. The chain is built from TRBV6-5 and TRBJ2-7; D may be TRBD1 or TRBD2 (5 bases each). The V and J ends lost 7 bases and 1 base respectively, with 14 bases between them. Germline assignment: CDR1 MNHEY and CDR2 SVGAGI. The length of the CDR3 is 14 residues. The CDR3 DNA reads as TGTGCCAGCACTAGTGGGGGTGAATCCTACGAGCAGTACTTC. Residues: CASTSGGESYEQYF.

V and J are TRBV11-2 and TRBJ2-1; 10 bases agree with TRBD2. With V trimmed by 6 bases and J by 4 bases, 9 bases remained unmatched. This CDR3 is built from 16 residues. CDR1 and CDR2 from the germline V gene are SGHAT and FQNNGV. The CDR3 region is CASRPYSGGPYNEQFF. The CDR3 region has the DNA TGTGCCAGCAGGCCGTATAGCGGGGGGCCGTACAATGAGCAGTTCTTC.

The chain recombines TRBV12-3 or TRBV12-4 with TRBJ1-6; D may be TRBD1 (6 bases). Deletions cut 8 bases from V and 2 bases from J, with 7 bases between. This CDR3 region has 13 residues. DNA for the CDR3: TGTGCCAGCGGGACAACCTATAATTCACCCCTCCACTTT. Its protein is CASGTTYNSPLHF.

CDR3 DNA sequence: TGTGCCAGTAGTAATGGGGCTGGCGGCTACACCTTC. It yields the protein CASSNGAGGYTF. The chain uses TRBV19 and TRBJ1-2; the D gene is possibly TRBD1 (5 bases). The germline CDR1 and CDR2 sequences are LNHDA and SQIVND (reference sequence). This CDR3 is built from 12 residues. The V and J ends lost 4 bases and 8 bases respectively, with 11 bases between them.

The V and J genes are TRBV2 and TRBJ2-5, with D possibly being TRBD1 or TRBD2 (5 bases each). The CDR3 length is 14 residues. Trimming removed 2 bases from V and 10 bases from J, with 17 bases in between. Germline lookup yields CDR1 SNHLY and CDR2 FYNNEI. The CDR3 DNA reads as TGTGCCAGCAGTGAAATTCCAGGGACGGTGGACCAGTACTTC. Translating gives CASSEIPGTVDQYF.

The J gene is TRBJ2-1, the V gene TRBV12-5; weak D call: TRBD2 (5 bases). In germline, CDR1 is LGHNT, CDR2 FRNRAP. V lost 5 bases to trimming and J lost 11 bases, with 22 bases between them. The CDR3 consists of 15 residues. Here the CDR3 reads CASGPPLQSGKQQFF. The CDR3 bases are TGTGCTAGTGGTCCCCCTCTACAATCGGGAAAACAGCAGTTCTTC.